The rows below give T cell receptor beta chains drawn from one sample of a study of blood T cell repertoires in COVID-19. The repertoire was sequenced with immunoSEQ multiplex PCR; TCRdb's copy has only in-frame clones and lacks some. The sample has 150,000 to 190,000 clones, about 86% seen once. Sequenced: PBMCs or T cells enriched from blood (not recorded which). These receptors came from a man aged 50 to 60 who had recovered from COVID-19. Each CDR3 is given with its conserved first and last residue. Only some rows state a clone size, as once, few, many or a class for expanded clones.

size	V	J	CDR3
.	TRBV6-2/TRBV6-3	TRBJ2-5	CASSYSETELLETQYF
.	TRBV19	TRBJ1-5	CASSKDKNQPQHF
.	TRBV9	TRBJ1-1	CASSPPPGSWNTEAFF
few	TRBV19	TRBJ2-1	CASTTGGSYNEQFF
.	TRBV5-1	TRBJ2-2	CASSPGQLGRANTGELFF
.	TRBV19	TRBJ2-1	CASSRGQYNEQFF
.	TRBV7-2	TRBJ2-1	CASSLPPQGHEQFF
.	TRBV7-8	TRBJ2-1	CASSSLGLASHNEQFF
.	TRBV3-1/TRBV3-2	TRBJ2-5	CASSLRETQYF
.	TRBV2	TRBJ1-6	CASSGGGSYNSPLHF
.	TRBV4-1	TRBJ2-3	CASSPANTDTQYF
.	TRBV15	TRBJ2-5	CATSRLSGTGVKTQYF
few	TRBV29-1	TRBJ2-1	CSVETGGALGPQFF
.	TRBV27	TRBJ2-7	CASSSNSPLMDRGLYEQYF
.	TRBV5-1	TRBJ1-1	CASSHRGGDGTEAFF
few	TRBV9	TRBJ2-3	CASSGTGDTDTQYF
.	TRBV23-1	TRBJ1-4	CASSQSGGDGGINNEKLFF
.	TRBV21-1	TRBJ2-2	CASSKGGLAGSTGELFF
.	TRBV7-9	TRBJ1-2	CASSVGQGYGYTF
.	TRBV6-9	TRBJ1-1	CASSYTSGGPTEAFF
.	TRBV18	TRBJ1-2	CASSPDRGHGYTF
few	TRBV2	TRBJ2-1	CASRPGQGVNEQFF
.	TRBV7-8	TRBJ2-3	CASSLGLAGVASTDTQYF
.	TRBV19	TRBJ2-1	CASSIEEVHNEQFF
.	TRBV14	TRBJ2-1	CASSQGVQGDEQFF
.	TRBV11-3	TRBJ2-1	CASSLEGRREQFF
once	TRBV27	TRBJ1-5	CASSSRTGGNQPQHF
.	TRBV7-9	TRBJ1-3	CASSIDGHSGNTIYF
.	TRBV27	TRBJ1-4	CASSPVLGTGGVKEKLFF
few	TRBV7-9	TRBJ1-6	CASSLESGSPLHF
.	TRBV3-1/TRBV3-2	TRBJ1-1	CASSLGTRNTEAFF
.	TRBV7-2	TRBJ2-2	CASSLSGTVFTGELFF
once	TRBV11-3	TRBJ2-1	CASSFNRLHEQFF
.	TRBV25-1	TRBJ2-7	CASSETGGRIHEQYF
once	TRBV5-8	TRBJ2-3	CASSKAQGRPDTQYF
.	TRBV3-1/TRBV3-2	TRBJ1-1	CASSQGHQNTEAFF
.	TRBV18	TRBJ1-1	CASSRTGSEDTEAFF
.	TRBV7-2	TRBJ1-5	CASSPQGYSNQPQHF
once	TRBV29-1	TRBJ1-3	CSVNDRAGNTIYF
.	TRBV20-1	TRBJ2-3	CSAGQRTQYF
.	TRBV6-5	TRBJ2-1	CASSKLAGGYNEQFF
.	TRBV7-9	TRBJ1-4	CASTDTGTGGASEKLFF
.	TRBV6-4	TRBJ1-6	CARWWRDRSSPLHF
.	TRBV13	TRBJ1-2	CASSLYTGGYGYTF
.	TRBV5-1	TRBJ2-2	CASSLYGGTGELFF
.	TRBV10-3	TRBJ1-2	CAISESTRPGGYTF
.	TRBV28	TRBJ1-2	CASKKDSNYGYTF
.	TRBV7-9	TRBJ1-2	CASSPIREGVNYGYTF
.	TRBV14	TRBJ2-3	CASSQERGGTQYF
.	TRBV5-6	TRBJ1-4	CASSRRDRGPEKLFF
once	TRBV6-5	TRBJ2-1	CASSYSSSGGNEQFF
.	TRBV6-2/TRBV6-3	TRBJ2-3	CASSYSSGAFTDTQYF